This T cell receptor beta chain was sequenced in a study of shared clonotypes between healthy human individuals. In the study overall: A donor's plate count was three for CD4 naive and three for CD4 memory; CD8 naive had two and CD8 memory one. Study observations and caveats: Among non-shared clonotypes, generation probabilities were lower than among those shared by all four donors. Naive CD4 clonotypes were shared across a few donors at approximately 5.3%. Only blood underwent sampling, and tissue repertoires likely differ.

With respect to this clone: Its antigen remains unknown.

Clones were read by immunoSEQ multiplex PCR, and TCRdb kept only the in-frame ones, dropping some. The sample consists of around 2.5 million clones, 93% of them appearing once. CDR1 and CDR2 from the germline V gene are SGHDT and YYEEEE. Trimming pared 3 bases from V and 9 bases from J, leaving 10 bases between. This CDR3 is built from 11 residues. J is TRBJ2-7 and V is TRBV5-6, with D unclear. Sequenced: naive CD4+ T cells from PBMCs. Subset noted: CD45RA+ positively selected. The receptor was derived from a young man in good health. Some clones in this sample may be carry-over from other donors' samples. The CDR3 nucleotides are TGTGCCAGCAGCTCCGGCAGCCCGCAGTACTTC. Translation gives CASSSGSPQYF.